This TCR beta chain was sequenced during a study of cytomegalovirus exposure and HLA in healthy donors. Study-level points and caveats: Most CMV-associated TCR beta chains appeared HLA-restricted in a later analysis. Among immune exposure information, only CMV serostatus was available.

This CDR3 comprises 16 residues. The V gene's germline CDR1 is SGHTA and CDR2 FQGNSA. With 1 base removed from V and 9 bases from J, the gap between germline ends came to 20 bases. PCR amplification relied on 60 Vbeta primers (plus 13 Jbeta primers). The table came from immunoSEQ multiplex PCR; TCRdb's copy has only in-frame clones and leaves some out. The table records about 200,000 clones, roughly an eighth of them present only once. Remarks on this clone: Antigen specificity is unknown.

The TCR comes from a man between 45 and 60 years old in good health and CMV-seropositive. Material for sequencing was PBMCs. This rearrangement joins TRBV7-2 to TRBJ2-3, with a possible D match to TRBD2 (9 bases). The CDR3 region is CASSLGSRGGQETQYF. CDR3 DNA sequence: TGTGCCAGCAGCTTAGGATCGCGGGGGGGACAGGAAACGCAGTATTTT.